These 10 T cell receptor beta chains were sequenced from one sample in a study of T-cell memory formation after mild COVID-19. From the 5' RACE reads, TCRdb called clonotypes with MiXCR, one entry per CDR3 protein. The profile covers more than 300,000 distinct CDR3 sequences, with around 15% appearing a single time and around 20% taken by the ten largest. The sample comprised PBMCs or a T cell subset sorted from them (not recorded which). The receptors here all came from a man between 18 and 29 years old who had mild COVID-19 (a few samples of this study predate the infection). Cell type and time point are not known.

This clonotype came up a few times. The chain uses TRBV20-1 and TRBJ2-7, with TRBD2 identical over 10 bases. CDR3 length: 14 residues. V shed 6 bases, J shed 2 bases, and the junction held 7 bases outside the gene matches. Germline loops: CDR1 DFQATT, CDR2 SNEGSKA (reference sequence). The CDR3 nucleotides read TGCAGTGCAACGAGCGGGGGGGCCGCCTACGAGCAGTACTTC. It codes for CSATSGGAAYEQYF.

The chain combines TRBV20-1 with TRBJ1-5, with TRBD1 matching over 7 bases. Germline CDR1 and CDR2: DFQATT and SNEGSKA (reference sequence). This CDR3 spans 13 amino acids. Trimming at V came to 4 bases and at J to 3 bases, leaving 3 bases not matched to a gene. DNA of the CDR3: TGCAGTGCTACGGGACAGCCCAATCAGCCCCAGCATTTT. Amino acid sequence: CSATGQPNQPQHF.

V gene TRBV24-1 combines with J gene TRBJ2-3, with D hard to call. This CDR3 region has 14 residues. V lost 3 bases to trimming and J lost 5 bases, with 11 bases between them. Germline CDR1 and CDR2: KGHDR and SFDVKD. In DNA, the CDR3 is TGTGCCACCAGTGATACTGCCGTGGGAGATACGCAGTATTTT. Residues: CATSDTAVGDTQYF.

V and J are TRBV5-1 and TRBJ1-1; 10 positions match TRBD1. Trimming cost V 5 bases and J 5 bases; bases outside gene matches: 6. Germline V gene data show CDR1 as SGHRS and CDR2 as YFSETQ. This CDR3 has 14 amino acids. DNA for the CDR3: TGCGCCAGCAGGACAGGGGGCGCGTTGACTGAAGCTTTCTTT. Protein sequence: CASRTGGALTEAFF.

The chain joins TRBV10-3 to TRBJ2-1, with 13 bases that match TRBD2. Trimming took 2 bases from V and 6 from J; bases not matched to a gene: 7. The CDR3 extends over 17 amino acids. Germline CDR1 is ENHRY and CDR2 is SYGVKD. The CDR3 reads CAISETSGGAFSNEQFF. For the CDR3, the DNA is TGTGCCATCAGTGAGACTAGCGGGGGGGCCTTCTCCAATGAGCAGTTCTTC.

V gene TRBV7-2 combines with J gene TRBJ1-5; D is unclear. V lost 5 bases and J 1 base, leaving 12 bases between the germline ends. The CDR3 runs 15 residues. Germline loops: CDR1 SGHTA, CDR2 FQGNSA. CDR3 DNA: TGTGCCAGCAGCCTACAGAGTCTAAGCAATCAGCCCCAGCATTTT. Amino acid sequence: CASSLQSLSNQPQHF.

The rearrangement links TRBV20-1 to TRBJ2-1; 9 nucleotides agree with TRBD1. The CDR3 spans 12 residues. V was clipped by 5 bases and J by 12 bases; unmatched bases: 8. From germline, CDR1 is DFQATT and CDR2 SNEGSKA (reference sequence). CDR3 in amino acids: CSAPGQGQMQFF. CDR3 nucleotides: TGCAGTGCTCCAGGACAGGGGCAAATGCAGTTCTTC.

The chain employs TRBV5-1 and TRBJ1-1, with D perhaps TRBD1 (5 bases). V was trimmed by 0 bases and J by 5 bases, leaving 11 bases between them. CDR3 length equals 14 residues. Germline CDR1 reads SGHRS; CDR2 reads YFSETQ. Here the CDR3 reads CASSLENTGTEAFF. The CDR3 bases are TGCGCCAGCAGCTTGGAAAATACAGGAACTGAAGCTTTCTTT.

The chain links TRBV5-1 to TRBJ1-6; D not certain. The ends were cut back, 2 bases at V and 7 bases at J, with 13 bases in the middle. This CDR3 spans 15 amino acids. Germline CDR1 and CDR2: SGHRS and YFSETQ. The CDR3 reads CASSLTPDPNSPLHF. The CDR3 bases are TGCGCCAGCAGCTTAACTCCCGACCCGAATTCACCCCTCCACTTT.

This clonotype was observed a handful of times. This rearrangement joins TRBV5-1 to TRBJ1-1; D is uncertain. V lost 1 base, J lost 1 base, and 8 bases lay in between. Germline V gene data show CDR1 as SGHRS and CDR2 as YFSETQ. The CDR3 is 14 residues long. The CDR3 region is CASSLLVGNTEAFF. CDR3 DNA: TGCGCCAGCAGCTTGCTGGTCGGGAACACTGAAGCTTTCTTT.